The next 14 T cell receptor beta chains were all read from a single sample in a study of human T cells and chemical hapten exposure. Noted time point: patch test 1, 2 weeks after DPC sensitization. The treatment here: therapeutic diphenylcyclopropenone sensitization with weekly scalp DPC. TCRdb redid the calling of the RACE reads with MiXCR, one entry per CDR3 protein. The repertoire holds tens of thousands of distinct CDR3 sequences, with about 9.4% as singletons. Material: whole blood, obtained in connection with sensitization to the hapten diphenylcyclopropenone (DPC). The receptors come from a woman in her forties or fifties with alopecia areata. Some clones in this sample may be carry-over from other donors' samples.

This sequence joins TRBV7-6 and TRBJ2-1; TRBD2 matches at 7 bases. The CDR3 is 13 amino acids. The germline CDR1 and CDR2 sequences are SGHVS and FNYEAQ. With V trimmed by 2 bases and J by 9 bases, 4 bases remained unmatched. Here the CDR3 DNA reads TGTGCCAGCAGCTTACGGGGACTAAGTGAGCAGTTCTTC. It specifies CASSLRGLSEQFF.

This clonotype appeared a few times. This chain connects TRBV7-3 to TRBJ2-1; a possible D gene is TRBD2 (6 bases). Germline CDR1 SGHTA, CDR2 FQGTGA. Between the trimmed V and J ends, which lost 0 bases and 15 bases, there was a span of 12 bases. This CDR3 comprises 12 residues. CDR3 loop: CASSLTGREVFF. CDR3 nucleotide sequence: TGTGCCAGCAGCTTAACGGGCAGGGAGGTGTTCTTC.

The chain combines TRBV29-1 with TRBJ2-7; 12 bases align to TRBD2. The trim removed 7 bases at V and 9 bases at J, leaving 7 bases unmatched. The CDR3 runs to 12 residues. Germline assignment: CDR1 SQVTM and CDR2 ANQGSEA. The CDR3 spells CSAEGTSGLQYF. For the CDR3, the DNA is TGCAGCGCCGAGGGGACTAGCGGGTTGCAGTACTTC.

Points on this clonotype: One junction end does not reproduce the germline sequence, and a read error may be involved. DNA of the CDR3: TGCGCCAACAGCTTCCGACAGGGCGCAGCCGGGGAGCTGTTTTTT. It is translated as CANSFRQGAAGELFF. The chain is built from TRBV5-1 and TRBJ2-2, with 7 bases fitting TRBD1. Germline CDR1 is SGHRS and CDR2 is YFSETQ. The CDR3 consists of 15 residues.

The chain employs TRBV21-1 and TRBJ1-6; the D call TRBD1 from the table was never checked on the DNA. TRBV21-1 represents a pseudogene. This CDR3 comprises 14 residues. CDR3 sequence (DNA): TGTGCCAGCAGCAAATGGACAGGGGATTCACCCCTCCACTTT. Its protein product is CASSKWTGDSPLHF.

This clonotype was seen many times. The rearrangement links TRBV9 to TRBJ2-5, with a tentative D call TRBD2 (7 bases). The V and J ends lost 3 bases and 4 bases respectively, with 13 bases between them. Per the germline V gene, CDR1 is SGDLS and CDR2 is YYNGEE. The CDR3 contains 14 residues. The DNA of the CDR3 is TGTGCCAGCAGCGCCGCGGCGGGGGCAGAGACCCAGTACTTC. Its translation is CASSAAAGAETQYF.

At least ten counts were recorded for this clonotype. The chain has TRBV2 and TRBJ1-5, with unresolved D. This CDR3 region has 13 residues. V was pared by 8 bases and J by 0 bases, with 8 bases between. Per the germline V gene, CDR1 is SNHLY and CDR2 is FYNNEI. The CDR3 loop reads CASVARSNQPQHF. The CDR3 DNA is TGTGCCAGCGTTGCCCGTAGCAATCAGCCCCAGCATTTT. The entire variable domain, with the rest obtained from reference TRBV2 and TRBJ1-5, is as follows: EPEVTQTPSHQVTQMGQEVILRCVPISNHLYFYWYRQILGQKVEFLVSFYNNEISEKSEIFDDQFSVERPDGSNFTLKIRSTKLEDSAMYFCASVARSNQPQHFGDGTRLSIL.

The chain has TRBV3-1 and TRBJ2-5; a possible D gene is TRBD1 (6 bases). The CDR3 runs to 14 residues. Germline V gives CDR1 LGHDT, CDR2 YNNKEL (reference sequence). The V gene lost 0 bases and the J gene lost 2 bases, with 7 bases spanning the gap. The CDR3 sequence: CASSQDGQQETQYF. The CDR3, as DNA: TGTGCCAGCAGCCAAGATGGACAGCAAGAGACCCAGTACTTC.

V and J are TRBV7-9 and TRBJ2-1, with 10 bases matching TRBD2. V gave up 4 bases and J gave up 8 bases; unmatched junction bases: 14. Germline CDR1 is SEHNR and CDR2 is FQNEAQ (reference sequence). CDR3 size: 17 residues. CDR3 in amino acids: CASSSPLSGRSTDEQFF. CDR3 nucleotides: TGTGCCAGCAGCTCACCACTTAGCGGGAGGTCCACCGATGAGCAGTTCTTC.

The chain links TRBV28 to TRBJ1-4; the D is unclear. There are 16 residues in the CDR3. V lost 5 bases and J lost 8, with 21 bases in between. The germline CDR1 and CDR2 sequences are MDHEN and SYDVKM. CDR3 residues: CASSTSRGVPREKLFF. DNA for the CDR3: TGTGCCAGCAGTACCTCCCGGGGTGTGCCAAGAGAAAAACTGTTTTTT.

This clonotype turned up a few times. The V and J genes are TRBV10-3 and TRBJ2-5, with D possibly being TRBD1 (5 bases). The V end was cut by 6 bases, the J end by 5 bases, with 7 bases between. The germline V gene encodes CDR1 ENHRY and CDR2 SYGVKD. The CDR3 covers 11 residues. The CDR3 nucleotides read TGTGCCATCAGCCCAGGGGAGACCCAGTACTTC. It yields the protein CAISPGETQYF.

In this sample, this clonotype turned up many times. The chain joins TRBV18 to TRBJ1-2; possibly TRBD1 for D (5 bases). The CDR3 covers 11 residues. V shed 8 bases and J shed 8 bases, with 12 bases lying between them. From germline, CDR1 is KGHSH and CDR2 LQKENI. CDR3 DNA: TGTGCCAGCCCGTGGGGGTACGGCTACACCTTC. Its protein is CASPWGYGYTF.

This clonotype was detected only a few times. The V gene is TRBV18, the J gene TRBJ2-5; no clear D. Germline CDR1 is KGHSH and CDR2 is LQKENI. The CDR3 runs to 14 residues. V lost 2 bases, J lost 5 bases, and 12 bases lay in between. The CDR3 nucleotides read TGTGCCAGCTCACCAAAAACTTATGGGGAGACCCAGTACTTC. Translation: CASSPKTYGETQYF.

There are a few counts of this clonotype. V usage is TRBV28 and J usage is TRBJ2-3, with a weak D call TRBD1 (5 bases). This CDR3 has 15 residues. Germline V gives CDR1 MDHEN, CDR2 SYDVKM. The V and J ends lost 2 bases and 1 base respectively, with 10 bases between them. The CDR3 region has the DNA TGTGCCAGCAGTTTAAGGGGCGGCCGCACAGATACGCAGTATTTT. This codes for CASSLRGGRTDTQYF.